This entry describes one T cell receptor (beta chain). The antigen is undetermined. The sample comes from a study of CD8 T cells in ankylosing spondylitis. General study findings and limits: Existing reports had already noted some motif variants in reactive arthritis synovial fluid and blood. Disease-associated clonotypes exhibited CD8+ identity and were relatively infrequent in peripheral blood.

TCRdb used MiXCR to reprocess the 5' RACE reads, holding one entry per CDR3 protein. Among about 66,000 distinct CDR3 sequences listed, 6% to 8% were seen once. The CDR3 has 12 residues. Germline V gene sequence: CDR1 WNHNN, CDR2 SYGVQD (reference sequence). The V end lost 3 bases, the J end lost 7 bases, and 6 bases lay between the germline ends. Sample: synovial fluid, either unsorted or a sorted T cell fraction (not recorded which). The chain has TRBV10-1 and TRBJ2-2; D is undetermined. The source is a male donor with ankylosing spondylitis. The CDR3 is CASSDYSGELFF. CDR3 sequence (DNA): TGCGCCAGCAGTGATTATAGCGGGGAGCTGTTTTTT.